This T cell receptor beta chain was documented in a study of blood T cell repertoires in COVID-19. On the study more broadly: Whether acute or convalescent, the COVID-19 samples came from the United States, Italy and Spain. PBMCs, B-cell-depleted T cells, or T cells provided the cDNA or gDNA that made up the material.

Under the authors' procedure: Amplification with reference gene primers provided the estimates of nucleated cell counts. Assay used: immunoSEQ multiplex PCR; TCRdb lists only in-frame clones, some missing. Clonal size and the V and J genes are those of that table, whereas D and trimming came from the DNA. The sample carries 70,000 to 95,000 clones, roughly 87% recorded once. Germline V gene lookup returns CDR1 SEHNR and CDR2 FQNEAQ (reference sequence). V trimming: 1 base; J trimming: 7 bases; junction bases outside the gene matches: 10. The CDR3 runs to 16 residues. The V call is TRBV7-9, the J call TRBJ1-5; 7 bases line up with TRBD1. The TCR comes from a man between 65 and 85 years old with acute or convalescent COVID-19. Sequenced: peripheral blood. Here the CDR3 reads CASSLVRGRGDQPQHF. The DNA of the CDR3 is TGTGCCAGCAGCTTAGTAAGGGGGCGCGGGGACCAGCCCCAGCATTTT.